These 30 T cell receptor beta chains share one sample of origin, sequenced in a study of blood T cell repertoires in COVID-19. Only in-frame clones appear in the TCRdb table, and some are missing; sequencing was by immunoSEQ multiplex PCR. The top ten clones hold roughly 1.1% of a sample with about 380,000 clones, about four fifths of them seen once. Sequenced: peripheral blood. The receptors originated from a human donor with acute or convalescent COVID-19. The donor label of this sample is uncertain.

The V gene is TRBV5-1, the J gene TRBJ2-5, with D possibly TRBD2 on 5 matching bases. V lost 0 bases, J lost 1 base, and 7 bases lay in between. Germline V gene lookup returns CDR1 SGHRS and CDR2 YFSETQ. The CDR3 length is 14 residues. CDR3 amino acids: CASSLDLAQETQYF. CDR3 DNA sequence: TGCGCCAGCAGCTTGGATCTAGCCCAAGAGACCCAGTACTTC.

In this sample, this clone turned up many times. Different DNA sequences within this sample yield the same CDR3. The V gene is TRBV9, the J gene TRBJ2-1; D perhaps matches TRBD1 (6 bases). The length of the CDR3 is 15 residues. Trimming stripped 0 bases from V and 4 bases from J, with 11 bases between. The germline V gene encodes CDR1 SGDLS and CDR2 YYNGEE. The CDR3 DNA sequence: TGTGCCAGCAGCGTAGGGCAGGGGTCATACAATGAGCAGTTCTTC. Translating gives CASSVGQGSYNEQFF.

The genes are TRBV5-6 and TRBJ1-1; D ambiguous. The length of the CDR3 is 15 residues. Per germline, CDR1 SGHDT and CDR2 YYEEEE. Trimming pared 0 bases from V and 5 bases from J, leaving 14 bases between. The CDR3 protein is CASSLVAARVTEAFF. The CDR3 DNA sequence: TGTGCCAGCAGCTTGGTTGCGGCGCGCGTTACTGAAGCTTTCTTT.

This clone has a count of ten or more. The CDR3 bases are TGTGCCAGCAGCTTGGGGGGACAGGGTTTTAGGGAGCAGTTCTTC. It encodes CASSLGGQGFREQFF. The chain carries TRBV5-6 and TRBJ2-1; 9 bases are shared with TRBD1. The junction had 8 bases not matched to a gene; V was cut back by 0 bases and J by 10 bases. CDR3 length: 15 residues. CDR1 is SGHDT and CDR2 is YYEEEE in the germline V gene.

The J gene is TRBJ1-1, the V gene TRBV18; D remains ambiguous. This CDR3 contains 15 residues. Trimming pared 5 bases from V and 1 base from J, leaving 14 bases between. Germline V gene lookup returns CDR1 KGHSH and CDR2 LQKENI. CDR3 sequence reads: CASSSSPDTNTEAFF. CDR3 nucleotide sequence: TGTGCCAGCTCATCTTCCCCAGATACGAACACTGAAGCTTTCTTT.

The chain uses TRBV5-1 and TRBJ1-4; 10 bases agree with TRBD1. Germline CDR1 SGHRS, CDR2 YFSETQ. CDR3 length: 15 residues. Trimming took 0 bases from V and 7 from J; bases not matched to a gene: 3. The CDR3 sequence is CASSLAGQGFEKLFF. CDR3 DNA: TGCGCCAGCAGCTTGGCGGGACAGGGGTTTGAAAAACTGTTTTTT.

The table lists this clone with a count of one. The V and J genes are TRBV7-8 and TRBJ2-5, with TRBD1 as a possible D gene (6 bases). The CDR3 is 14 residues long. The V and J ends lost 2 bases and 2 bases respectively, with 9 bases between them. Germline values: CDR1 SGHVS, CDR2 FQNEAQ. The CDR3 loop is CASSLWQGQETQYF. As DNA, the CDR3 is TGTGCCAGCAGCTTATGGCAGGGGCAAGAGACCCAGTACTTC.

The chain recombines TRBV28 with TRBJ2-4, with a possible D match to TRBD2 (5 bases). Germline CDR1 MDHEN, CDR2 SYDVKM. V was cut by 5 bases and J by 0 bases, with 8 bases left in between. There are 14 residues in the CDR3. The CDR3: CASSHEGAKNIQYF. Here the CDR3 DNA reads TGTGCCAGCAGTCATGAGGGAGCCAAAAACATTCAGTACTTC.

This chain connects TRBV7-2 to TRBJ2-1; TRBD2 aligns across 16 bases. V was pared by 4 bases and J by 2 bases, with 8 bases of the junction left unmatched. The CDR3 loop spans 19 amino acids. Germline CDR1 reads SGHTA; CDR2 reads FQGNSA. CDR3 loop: CASSSPGLAGGGPYNEQFF. The CDR3 nucleotides are TGTGCCAGCAGCTCCCCGGGACTAGCGGGAGGGGGGCCCTACAATGAGCAGTTCTTC.

The chain couples TRBV7-6 to TRBJ2-1, with D possibly matching TRBD2 (6 bases). V was cut by 2 bases and J by 6 bases, with 17 bases left in between. Germline CDR1 and CDR2: SGHVS and FNYEAQ. CDR3 length: 16 amino acids. CDR3 in amino acids: CASSLKGGKAPNEQFF. DNA for the CDR3: TGTGCCAGCAGCTTAAAGGGCGGGAAGGCCCCCAATGAGCAGTTCTTC. The entire variable domain, with the rest obtained from reference TRBV7-6 and TRBJ2-1, is as follows: GAGVSQSPRYKVTKRGQDVALRCDPISGHVSLYWYRQALGQGPEFLTYFNYEAQQDKSGLPNDRFSAERPEGSISTLTIQRTEQRDSAMYRCASSLKGGKAPNEQFFGPGTRLTVL.

The table lists this clone with a few counts. The V and J genes are TRBV5-1 and TRBJ2-2; D might be TRBD2 (7 bases). Germline V lookup: CDR1 SGHRS, CDR2 YFSETQ. V shed 7 bases and J shed 2 bases, with 12 bases lying between them. The CDR3 consists of 14 residues. The CDR3 is CASEWGGNTGELFF. In DNA, the CDR3 is TGCGCCAGCGAATGGGGGGGCAACACCGGGGAGCTGTTTTTT.

This clone appeared a few times. The chain links TRBV5-4 to TRBJ2-7, with TRBD2 matching 12 bases. V shed 0 bases, J shed 2 bases, and the junction held 3 bases outside the gene matches. The CDR3 spans 16 residues. The germline gives CDR1 SGHNT, CDR2 YYREEE (reference sequence). CDR3 bases: TGTGCCAGCAGCTTGGCCCGGACTAGCGGGACCTACGAGCAGTACTTC. Translation gives CASSLARTSGTYEQYF.

The rearrangement uses TRBV19 and TRBJ2-7; 7 bases align to TRBD1. Trimming cost V 2 bases and J 1 base; bases outside gene matches: 5. CDR1 LNHDA and CDR2 SQIVND come from the germline V gene (reference sequence). The CDR3 sequence is 15 residues long. The CDR3 nucleotides read TGTGCCAGTAGTATAATGAGGGGACAGTCCTACGAGCAGTACTTC. Its protein product is CASSIMRGQSYEQYF.

The rearrangement uses TRBV4-1 and TRBJ2-7, with TRBD2 matching 12 bases. This CDR3 region has 16 residues. J lost 3 bases, V lost 1 base, and 4 bases had no gene match. CDR1 is MGHRA and CDR2 is YSYEKL in the germline V gene. The CDR3 DNA follows: TGCGCCAGCAGCCAAGGATCGGGACTAGCGGGCTACGAGCAGTACTTC. Translated: CASSQGSGLAGYEQYF.

This clone was found once. V gene TRBV7-9 combines with J gene TRBJ2-1; D gene unclear. The germline V gene has CDR1 SEHNR and CDR2 FQNEAQ (reference sequence). The CDR3 spans 12 residues. Trimming took off 6 bases at V and 7 bases at J, with 10 bases between the two ends. CDR3 residues: CASSPSLNEQFF. In DNA form, the CDR3 reads TGTGCCAGCAGTCCGTCCCTAAATGAGCAGTTCTTC. The full variable domain, with the rest looked up from reference TRBV7-9 and TRBJ2-1, is DTGVSQNPRHKITKRGQNVTFRCDPISEHNRLYWYRQTLGQGPEFLTYFQNEAQLEKSRLLSDRFSAERPKGSFSTLEIQRTEQGDSAMYLCASSPSLNEQFFGPGTRLTVL.

In DNA, the CDR3 is TGTGCCAGCAGCTTCCCTAGAAACACTGAAGCTTTCTTT. It translates to CASSFPRNTEAFF. This chain links TRBV11-2 with TRBJ1-1; unclear D gene. Germline CDR1 SGHAT, CDR2 FQNNGV. The CDR3 is 13 residues long. The V end lost 3 bases, the J end lost 2 bases, and 7 bases lay between the germline ends.

The chain is built from TRBV5-4 and TRBJ2-1; D possibly corresponds to TRBD2 (5 bases). With 0 bases removed from V and 4 bases from J, the gap between germline ends came to 14 bases. The CDR3 has 16 residues. Germline V gene lookup returns CDR1 SGHNT and CDR2 YYREEE (reference sequence). This CDR3 reads CASSLGQRKNYNEQFF. The CDR3, as DNA: TGTGCCAGCAGCTTGGGGCAGCGGAAAAATTACAATGAGCAGTTCTTC.

The chain carries TRBV4-1 and TRBJ1-2; D perhaps matches TRBD1 (5 bases). The length of the CDR3 is 17 residues. Per germline, CDR1 MGHRA and CDR2 YSYEKL. V was shortened by 1 base and J by 2 bases, with 17 bases between the two germline ends. Here the CDR3 DNA reads TGCGCCAGCAGCCAAGGCAGGGTAGTGGCCCTGAACTATGGCTACACCTTC. It codes for CASSQGRVVALNYGYTF.

The chain has TRBV30 and TRBJ2-7; 7 positions agree with TRBD1. Trimming cost V 2 bases and J 0 bases; bases outside gene matches: 4. CDR3 size: 14 residues. Germline V CDR1 and CDR2: GTSNPN, SVGIG (reference sequence). The CDR3 spells CAWSLGGHSYEQYF. The CDR3 DNA reads as TGTGCCTGGAGTTTAGGGGGCCACTCCTACGAGCAGTACTTC.

This clone turned up a few times. The chain uses TRBV14 and TRBJ2-2; D is undetermined. The CDR3 has 15 amino acids. V lost 4 bases and J lost 2, with 11 bases in between. Looked up from germline, CDR1 is SGHDN and CDR2 is FVKESK. CDR3 sequence (DNA): TGTGCCAGCAGCCTCTCAACGGTAAACACCGGGGAGCTGTTTTTT. It is translated as CASSLSTVNTGELFF.

The gene calls are TRBV2 and TRBJ1-2; no clear D. CDR1 SNHLY and CDR2 FYNNEI come from the germline V gene. The CDR3 covers 14 residues. V was shortened by 1 base and J by 3 bases, with 9 bases between the two germline ends. CDR3 coding DNA: TGTGCCAGCAGTGAAGATCGGAGAGACTATGGCTACACCTTC. Amino acids: CASSEDRRDYGYTF.

The CDR3, as DNA: TGTGCCAGCAGTGAAAATCTTGGCCCCGGGAATGGCTACACCTTC. This sequence encodes CASSENLGPGNGYTF. The chain carries TRBV6-1 and TRBJ1-2; D uncertain. CDR3 size: 15 residues. The germline V gene has CDR1 MNHNS and CDR2 SASEGT. Trimming left V 2 bases short and J 6 bases short, with 16 bases between.

The count of this clone is one. The V gene is TRBV19, the J gene TRBJ1-5, with TRBD1 as a possible D gene (5 bases). CDR3 length: 16 residues. Trimming left V 7 bases short and J 2 bases short, with 18 bases between. Germline V gives CDR1 LNHDA, CDR2 SQIVND (reference sequence). CDR3 protein: CASTNVPGGGNQPQHF. The CDR3 nucleotides read TGTGCCAGTACCAACGTGCCCGGAGGGGGCAATCAGCCCCAGCATTTT.

The chain recombines TRBV10-3 with TRBJ1-1; D uncertain. Germline V gene sequence: CDR1 ENHRY, CDR2 SYGVKD. V gave up 3 bases and J gave up 7 bases, with 12 bases separating them. The CDR3 runs to 13 residues. The CDR3 spells CAISEMPAGEAFF. The CDR3 DNA reads TGTGCCATCAGTGAAATGCCGGCAGGTGAAGCTTTCTTT.

In this sample, this clone turned up a few times. The same CDR3 is also encoded by other DNA sequences in this sample. V is TRBV7-9 and J is TRBJ1-3; D unclear. V shed 2 bases and J shed 3 bases, with 8 bases lying between them. This CDR3 is 14 amino acids long. From germline, CDR1 is SEHNR and CDR2 FQNEAQ (reference sequence). The CDR3 region is CASSLRGSGNTIYF. The CDR3 coding sequence is TGTGCCAGCAGCTTACGAGGCAGTGGAAACACCATATATTTT.

Here the CDR3 reads CASSTDRQYTEAFF. The CDR3 DNA is TGTGCCAGCAGCACGGACAGGCAGTACACTGAAGCTTTCTTT. V gene TRBV5-4 combines with J gene TRBJ1-1; 7 bases map to TRBD1. Germline CDR1 SGHNT, CDR2 YYREEE (reference sequence). CDR3 length: 14 amino acids. V was clipped by 4 bases and J by 3 bases; unmatched bases: 6.

The chain carries TRBV18 and TRBJ2-5, with 8 bases aligning to TRBD2. V dropped 2 bases and J dropped 0; count of bases not matched to a gene: 5. The CDR3 contains 16 residues. Germline-derived CDR1 and CDR2 are KGHSH and LQKENI. The CDR3 nucleotides read TGTGCCAGCTCACCAAGGGTAGCGGGGTACCAAGAGACCCAGTACTTC. It codes for CASSPRVAGYQETQYF. The full variable domain, in which reference TRBV18 and TRBJ2-5 provide the parts outside the CDR3, is NAGVMQNPRHLVRRRGQEARLRCSPMKGHSHVYWYRQLPEEGLKFMVYLQKENIIDESGMPKERFSAEFPKEGPSILRIQQVVRGDSAAYFCASSPRVAGYQETQYFGPGTRLLVL.

The J gene is TRBJ1-1, the V gene TRBV28; 11 bases are a match to TRBD1. The CDR3 is 15 residues long. Germline lookup yields CDR1 MDHEN and CDR2 SYDVKM. V was pared by 5 bases and J by 2 bases, with 4 bases of the junction left unmatched. Written as DNA, the CDR3 is TGTGCCAGCAGTCCATGGACAGGGGGCAACACTGAAGCTTTCTTT. Translating it yields CASSPWTGGNTEAFF.

This clone was seen just once. The genes are TRBV12-3 or TRBV12-4 and TRBJ2-7; no reliable D call. There are 13 residues in the CDR3. Trimming left V 3 bases short and J 2 bases short, with 8 bases between. The CDR3 bases are TGTGCCAGCAGTTTTGGCAGGCCCTACGAGCAGTACTTC. It specifies CASSFGRPYEQYF.

The rearrangement uses TRBV30 and TRBJ2-1, with TRBD2 matching over 10 bases. V lost 4 bases and J lost 4; bases outside the gene matches: 4. CDR3 size: 14 residues. CDR1 and CDR2 (germline): GTSNPN, SVGIG (reference sequence). The CDR3 loop is CAWKKREGYNEQFF. The CDR3 DNA reads as TGTGCCTGGAAAAAGCGGGAGGGGTACAATGAGCAGTTCTTC. Full variable domain (rest looked up from reference TRBV30 and TRBJ2-1): SQTIHQWPATLVQPVGSPLSLECTVEGTSNPNLYWYRQAAGRGLQLLFYSVGIGQISSEVPQNLSASRPQDRQFILSSKKLLLSDSGFYLCAWKKREGYNEQFFGPGTRLTVL.